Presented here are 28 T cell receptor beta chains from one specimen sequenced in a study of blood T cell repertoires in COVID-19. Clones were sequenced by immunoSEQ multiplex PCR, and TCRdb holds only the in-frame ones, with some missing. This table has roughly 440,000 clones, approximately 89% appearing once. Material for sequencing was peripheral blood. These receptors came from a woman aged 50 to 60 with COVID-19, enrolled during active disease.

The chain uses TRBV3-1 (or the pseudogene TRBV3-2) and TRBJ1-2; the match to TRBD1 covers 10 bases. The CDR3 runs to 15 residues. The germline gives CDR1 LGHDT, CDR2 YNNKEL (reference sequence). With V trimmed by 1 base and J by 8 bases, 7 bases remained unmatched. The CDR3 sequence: CASSQGQGARWGYTF. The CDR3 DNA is TGTGCCAGCAGCCAAGGACAGGGGGCGCGTTGGGGCTACACCTTC.

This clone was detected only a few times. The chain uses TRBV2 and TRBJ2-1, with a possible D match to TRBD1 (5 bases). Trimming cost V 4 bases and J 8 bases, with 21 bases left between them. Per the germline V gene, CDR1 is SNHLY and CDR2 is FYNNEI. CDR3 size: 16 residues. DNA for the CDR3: TGTGCCAGCAGTGCCGTTAGGCAGGGCCGTGCGGATGAGCAGTTCTTC. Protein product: CASSAVRQGRADEQFF.

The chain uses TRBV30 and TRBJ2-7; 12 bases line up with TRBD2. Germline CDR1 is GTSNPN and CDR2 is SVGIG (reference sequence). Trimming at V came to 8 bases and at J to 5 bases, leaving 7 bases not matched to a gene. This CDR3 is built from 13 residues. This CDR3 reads CAEGTSGLDEQYF. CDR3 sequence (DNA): TGTGCCGAAGGGACTAGCGGGCTGGACGAGCAGTACTTC.

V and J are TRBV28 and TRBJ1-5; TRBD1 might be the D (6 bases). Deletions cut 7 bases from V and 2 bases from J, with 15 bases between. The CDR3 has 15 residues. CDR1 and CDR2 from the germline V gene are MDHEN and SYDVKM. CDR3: CASTQQGGGNQPQHF. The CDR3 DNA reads TGTGCCAGCACTCAACAGGGCGGCGGCAATCAGCCCCAGCATTTT.

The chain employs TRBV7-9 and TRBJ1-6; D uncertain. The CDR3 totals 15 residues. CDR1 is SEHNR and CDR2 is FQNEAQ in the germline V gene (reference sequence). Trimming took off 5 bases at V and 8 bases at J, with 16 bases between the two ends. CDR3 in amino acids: CASSLTAAPDSPLHF. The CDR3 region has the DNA TGTGCCAGCAGCCTAACAGCTGCCCCGGATTCACCCCTCCACTTT.

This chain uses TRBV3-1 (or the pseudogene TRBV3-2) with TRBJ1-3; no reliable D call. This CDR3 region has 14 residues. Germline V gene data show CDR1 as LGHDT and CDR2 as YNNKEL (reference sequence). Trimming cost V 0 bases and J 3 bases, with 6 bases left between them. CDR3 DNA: TGTGCCAGCAGCCAAGACCAGGTTGGAAACACCATATATTTT. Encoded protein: CASSQDQVGNTIYF.

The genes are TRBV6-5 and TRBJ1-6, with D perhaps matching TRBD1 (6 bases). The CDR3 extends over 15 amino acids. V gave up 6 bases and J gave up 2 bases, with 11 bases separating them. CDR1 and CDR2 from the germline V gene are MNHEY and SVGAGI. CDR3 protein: CASRPGGPYNSPLHF. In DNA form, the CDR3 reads TGTGCCAGCAGGCCGGGGGGGCCCTATAATTCACCCCTCCACTTT.

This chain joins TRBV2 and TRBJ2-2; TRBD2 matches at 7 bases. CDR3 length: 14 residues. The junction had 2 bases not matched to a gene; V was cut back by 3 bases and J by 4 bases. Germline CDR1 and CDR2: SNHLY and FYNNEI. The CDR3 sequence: CASSEGRGTGELFF. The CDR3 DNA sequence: TGTGCCAGCAGTGAGGGGAGGGGCACCGGGGAGCTGTTTTTT.

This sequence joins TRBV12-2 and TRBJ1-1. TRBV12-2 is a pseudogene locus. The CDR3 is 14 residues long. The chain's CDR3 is CASRLHPLEGTAFF. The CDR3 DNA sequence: TGTGCAAGTCGCCTTCACCCCCTGGAGGGGACAGCTTTCTTT.

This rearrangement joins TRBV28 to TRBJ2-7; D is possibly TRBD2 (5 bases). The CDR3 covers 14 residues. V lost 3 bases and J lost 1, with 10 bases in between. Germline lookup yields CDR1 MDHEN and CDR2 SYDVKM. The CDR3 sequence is CASSFRGPSYEQYF. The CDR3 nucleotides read TGTGCCAGCAGTTTCCGGGGTCCGTCCTACGAGCAGTACTTC.

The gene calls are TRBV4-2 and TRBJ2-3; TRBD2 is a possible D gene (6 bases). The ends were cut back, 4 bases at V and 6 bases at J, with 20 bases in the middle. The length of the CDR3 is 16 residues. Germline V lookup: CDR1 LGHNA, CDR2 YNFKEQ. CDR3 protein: CASSPGTGGASDTQYF. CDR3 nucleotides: TGTGCCAGCAGCCCAGGGACCGGGGGAGCTTCCGATACGCAGTATTTT.

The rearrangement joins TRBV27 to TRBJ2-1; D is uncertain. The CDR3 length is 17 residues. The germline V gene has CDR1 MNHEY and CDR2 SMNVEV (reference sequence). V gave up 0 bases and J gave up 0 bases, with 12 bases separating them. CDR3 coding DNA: TGTGCCAGCAGTTTATCGAAATCCCCTAGCTCCTACAATGAGCAGTTCTTC. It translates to CASSLSKSPSSYNEQFF.

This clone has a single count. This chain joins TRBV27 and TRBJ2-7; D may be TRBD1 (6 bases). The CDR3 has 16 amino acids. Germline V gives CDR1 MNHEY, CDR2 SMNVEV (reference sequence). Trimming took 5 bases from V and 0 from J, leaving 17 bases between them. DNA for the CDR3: TGTGCCAGCAGTGGGGGCACAGGACCTCTCTCCTACGAGCAGTACTTC. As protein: CASSGGTGPLSYEQYF.

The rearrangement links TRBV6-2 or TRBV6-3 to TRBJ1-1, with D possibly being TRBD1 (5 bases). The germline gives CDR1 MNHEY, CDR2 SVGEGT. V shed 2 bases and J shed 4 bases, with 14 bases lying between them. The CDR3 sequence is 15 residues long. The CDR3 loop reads CASSYNPGRATEAFF. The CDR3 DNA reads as TGTGCCAGCAGTTACAACCCTGGCAGGGCCACTGAAGCTTTCTTT.

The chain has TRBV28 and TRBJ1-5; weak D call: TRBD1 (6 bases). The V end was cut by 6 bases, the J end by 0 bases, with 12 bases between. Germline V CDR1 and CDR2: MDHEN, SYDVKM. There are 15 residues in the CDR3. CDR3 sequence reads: CASSKTGSSNQPQHF. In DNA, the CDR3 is TGTGCCAGCAGCAAAACAGGGAGTAGCAATCAGCCCCAGCATTTT.

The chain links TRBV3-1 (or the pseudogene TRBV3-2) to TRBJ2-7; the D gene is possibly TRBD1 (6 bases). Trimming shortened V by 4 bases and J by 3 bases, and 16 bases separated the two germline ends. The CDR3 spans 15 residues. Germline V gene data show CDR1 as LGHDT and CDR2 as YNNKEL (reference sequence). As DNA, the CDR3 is TGTGCCAGCAGCCCAGGACAGCGAAAACTCTACGAGCAGTACTTC. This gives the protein CASSPGQRKLYEQYF.

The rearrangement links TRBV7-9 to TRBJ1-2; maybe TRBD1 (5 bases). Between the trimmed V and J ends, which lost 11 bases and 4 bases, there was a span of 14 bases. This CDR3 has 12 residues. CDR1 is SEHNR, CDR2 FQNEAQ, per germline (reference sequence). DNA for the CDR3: TGTGCCGGCGGGGGTGGGACCTATGGCTACACCTTC. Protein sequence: CAGGGGTYGYTF.

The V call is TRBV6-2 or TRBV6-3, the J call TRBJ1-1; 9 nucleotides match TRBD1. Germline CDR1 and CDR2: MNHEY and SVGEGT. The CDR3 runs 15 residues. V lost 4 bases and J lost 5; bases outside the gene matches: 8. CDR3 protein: CASSWTGEGRTEAFF. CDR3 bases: TGTGCCAGCAGTTGGACAGGGGAGGGTCGGACTGAAGCTTTCTTT.

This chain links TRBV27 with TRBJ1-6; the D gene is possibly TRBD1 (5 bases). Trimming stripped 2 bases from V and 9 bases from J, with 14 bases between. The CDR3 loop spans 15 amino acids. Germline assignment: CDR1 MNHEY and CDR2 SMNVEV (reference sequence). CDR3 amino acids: CASSLQDLGRSPLHF. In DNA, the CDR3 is TGTGCCAGCAGTTTACAGGATTTGGGGCGTTCACCCCTCCACTTT.

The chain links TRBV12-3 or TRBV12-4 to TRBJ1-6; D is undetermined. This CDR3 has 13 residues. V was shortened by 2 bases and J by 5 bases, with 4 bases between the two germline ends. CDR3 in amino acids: CASSLSDNSPLHF. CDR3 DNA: TGTGCCAGCAGTTTATCGGATAATTCACCCCTCCACTTT.

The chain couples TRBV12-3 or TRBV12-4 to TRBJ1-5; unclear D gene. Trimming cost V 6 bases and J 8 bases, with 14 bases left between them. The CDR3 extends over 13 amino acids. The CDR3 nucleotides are TGTGCCAGCAGACCTGGGCCGTATGAGCCCCAGCATTTT. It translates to CASRPGPYEPQHF.

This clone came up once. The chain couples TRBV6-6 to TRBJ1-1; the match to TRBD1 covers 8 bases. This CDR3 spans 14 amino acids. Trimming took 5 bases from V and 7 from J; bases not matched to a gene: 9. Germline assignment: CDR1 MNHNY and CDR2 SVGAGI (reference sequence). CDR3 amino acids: CASSRDRGKDEAFF. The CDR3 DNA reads TGTGCCAGCAGTCGAGACAGGGGAAAGGATGAAGCTTTCTTT.

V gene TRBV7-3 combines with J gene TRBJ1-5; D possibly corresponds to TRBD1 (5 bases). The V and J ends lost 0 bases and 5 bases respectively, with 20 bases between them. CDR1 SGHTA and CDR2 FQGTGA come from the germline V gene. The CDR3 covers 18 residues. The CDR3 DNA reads TGTGCCAGCAGCTTAACGGGGGGAGACAGACTCCACGATCAGCCCCAGCATTTT. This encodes CASSLTGGDRLHDQPQHF.

CDR3 sequence reads: CASSYKGLTYSPLHF. The CDR3 DNA reads TGTGCCAGCAGTTATAAAGGACTCACTTATTCACCCCTCCACTTT. J is TRBJ1-6 and V is TRBV6-5; D gene uncertain. CDR3 length equals 15 residues. V lost 3 bases to trimming and J lost 8 bases, with 14 bases between them. Germline CDR1 and CDR2: MNHEY and SVGAGI.

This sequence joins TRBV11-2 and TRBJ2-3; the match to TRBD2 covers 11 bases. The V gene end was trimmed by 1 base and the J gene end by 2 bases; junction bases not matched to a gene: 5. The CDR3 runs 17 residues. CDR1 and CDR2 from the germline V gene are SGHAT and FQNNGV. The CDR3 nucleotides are TGTGCCAGCAGCTTAGTTCAACTAGCGGGGGCCACAGATACGCAGTATTTT. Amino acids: CASSLVQLAGATDTQYF.

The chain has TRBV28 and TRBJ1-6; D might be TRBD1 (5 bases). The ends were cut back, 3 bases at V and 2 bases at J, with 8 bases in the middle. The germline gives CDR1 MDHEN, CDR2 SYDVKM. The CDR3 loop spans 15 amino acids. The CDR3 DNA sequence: TGTGCCAGCAGTTTTTCAGGGCCCTATAATTCACCCCTCCACTTT. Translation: CASSFSGPYNSPLHF.

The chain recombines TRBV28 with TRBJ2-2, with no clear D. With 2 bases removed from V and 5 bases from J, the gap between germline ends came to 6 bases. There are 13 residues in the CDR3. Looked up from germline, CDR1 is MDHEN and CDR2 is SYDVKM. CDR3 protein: CASSLESTGELFF. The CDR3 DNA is TGTGCCAGCAGTTTAGAGAGTACCGGGGAGCTGTTTTTT.

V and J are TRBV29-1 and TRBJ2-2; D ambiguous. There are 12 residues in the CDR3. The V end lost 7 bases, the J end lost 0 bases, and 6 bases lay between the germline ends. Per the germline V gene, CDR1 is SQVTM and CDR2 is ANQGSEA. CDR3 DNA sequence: TGCAGCGCGACGGCGAACACCGGGGAGCTGTTTTTT. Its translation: CSATANTGELFF.